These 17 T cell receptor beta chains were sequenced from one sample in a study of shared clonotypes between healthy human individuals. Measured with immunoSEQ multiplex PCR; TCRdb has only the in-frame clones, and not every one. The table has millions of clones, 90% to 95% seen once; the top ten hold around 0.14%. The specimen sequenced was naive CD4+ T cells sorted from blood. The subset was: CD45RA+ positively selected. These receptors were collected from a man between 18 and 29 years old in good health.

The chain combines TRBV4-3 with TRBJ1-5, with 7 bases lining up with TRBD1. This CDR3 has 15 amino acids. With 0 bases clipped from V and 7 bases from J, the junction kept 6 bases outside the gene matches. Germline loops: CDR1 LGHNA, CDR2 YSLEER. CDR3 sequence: CASSQDLEGAQPQHF. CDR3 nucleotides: TGCGCCAGCAGCCAAGATTTGGAGGGGGCCCAGCCCCAGCATTTT.

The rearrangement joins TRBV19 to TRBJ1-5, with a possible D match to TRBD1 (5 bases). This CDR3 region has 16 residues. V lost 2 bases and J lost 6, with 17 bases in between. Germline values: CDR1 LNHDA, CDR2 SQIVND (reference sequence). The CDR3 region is CASSISPRAGIQPQHF. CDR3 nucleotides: TGTGCCAGTAGTATATCTCCCAGGGCAGGGATTCAGCCCCAGCATTTT.

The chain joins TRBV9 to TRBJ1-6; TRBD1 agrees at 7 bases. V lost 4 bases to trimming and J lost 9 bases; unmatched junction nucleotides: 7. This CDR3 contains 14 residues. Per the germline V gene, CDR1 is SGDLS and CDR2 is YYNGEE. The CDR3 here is CASSPDRVRSPLHF. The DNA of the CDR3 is TGTGCCAGCAGCCCCGACAGGGTGCGTTCACCCCTCCACTTT.

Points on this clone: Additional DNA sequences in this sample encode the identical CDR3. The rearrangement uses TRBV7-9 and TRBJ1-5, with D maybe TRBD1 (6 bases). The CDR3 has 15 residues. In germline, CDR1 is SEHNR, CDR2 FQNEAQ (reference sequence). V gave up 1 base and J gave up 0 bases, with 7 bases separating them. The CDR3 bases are TGTGCCAGCAGCTTAGAAGGGGGTAGCAATCAGCCCCAGCATTTT. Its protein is CASSLEGGSNQPQHF. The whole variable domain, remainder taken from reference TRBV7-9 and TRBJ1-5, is DTGVSQNPRHKITKRGQNVTFRCDPISEHNRLYWYRQTLGQGPEFLTYFQNEAQLEKSRLLSDRFSAERPKGSFSTLEIQRTEQGDSAMYLCASSLEGGSNQPQHFGDGTRLSIL.

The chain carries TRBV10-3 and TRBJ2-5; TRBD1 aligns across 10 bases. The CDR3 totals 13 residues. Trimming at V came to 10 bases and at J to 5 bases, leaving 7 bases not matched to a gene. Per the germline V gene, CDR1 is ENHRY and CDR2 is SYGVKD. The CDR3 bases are TGTGCCACGACAGGGGGCATTAGGGAGACCCAGTACTTC. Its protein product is CATTGGIRETQYF.

In nucleotides, the CDR3 is TGTGCCAGCAGCCCGACATCTACACCTTCCTACGAGCAGTACTTC. It codes for CASSPTSTPSYEQYF. The rearrangement uses TRBV7-2 and TRBJ2-7; D unclear. In germline, CDR1 is SGHTA, CDR2 FQGNSA. V was trimmed by 5 bases and J by 1 base, leaving 15 bases between them. This CDR3 is 15 amino acids long.

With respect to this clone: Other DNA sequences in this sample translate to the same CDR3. The CDR3: CASSPLGETQYF. In DNA form, the CDR3 reads TGCGCCAGCAGCCCCCTGGGGGAGACCCAGTACTTC. The rearrangement links TRBV5-1 to TRBJ2-5; D is undetermined. The V end was cut by 4 bases, the J end by 5 bases, with 9 bases between. The CDR3 totals 12 residues. Germline V gene lookup returns CDR1 SGHRS and CDR2 YFSETQ.

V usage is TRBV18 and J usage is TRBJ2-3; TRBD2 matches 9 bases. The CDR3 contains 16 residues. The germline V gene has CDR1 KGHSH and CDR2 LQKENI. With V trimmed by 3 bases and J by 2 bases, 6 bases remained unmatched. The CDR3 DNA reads TGTGCCAGCTCACCTCTTAGCGGGAGTACCACAGATACGCAGTATTTT. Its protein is CASSPLSGSTTDTQYF. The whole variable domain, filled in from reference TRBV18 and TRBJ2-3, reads NAGVMQNPRHLVRRRGQEARLRCSPMKGHSHVYWYRQLPEEGLKFMVYLQKENIIDESGMPKERFSAEFPKEGPSILRIQQVVRGDSAAYFCASSPLSGSTTDTQYFGPGTRLTVL.

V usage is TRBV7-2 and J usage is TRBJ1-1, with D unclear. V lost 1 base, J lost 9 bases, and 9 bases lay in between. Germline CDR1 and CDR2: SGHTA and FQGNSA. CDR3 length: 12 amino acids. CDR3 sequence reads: CASSLDRLKAFF. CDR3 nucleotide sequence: TGTGCCAGCAGCTTAGACCGACTAAAAGCTTTCTTT. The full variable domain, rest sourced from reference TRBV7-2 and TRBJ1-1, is GAGVSQSPSNKVTEKGKDVELRCDPISGHTALYWYRQSLGQGLEFLIYFQGNSAPDKSGLPSDRFSAERTGGSVSTLTIQRTQQEDSAVYLCASSLDRLKAFFGQGTRLTVV.

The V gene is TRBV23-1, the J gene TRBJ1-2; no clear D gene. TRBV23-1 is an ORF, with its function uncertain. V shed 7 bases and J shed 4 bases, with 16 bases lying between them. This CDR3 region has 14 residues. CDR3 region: CASTTGHEGYGYTF. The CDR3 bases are TGCGCCAGCACCACCGGGCACGAGGGCTATGGCTACACCTTC.

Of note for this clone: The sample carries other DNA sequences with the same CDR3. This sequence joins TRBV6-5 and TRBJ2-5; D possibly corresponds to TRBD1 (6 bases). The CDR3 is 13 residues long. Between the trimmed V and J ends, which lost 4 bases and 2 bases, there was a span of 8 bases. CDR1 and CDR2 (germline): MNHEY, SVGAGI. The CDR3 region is CASSLGGQETQYF. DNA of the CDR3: TGTGCCAGCAGTTTAGGGGGACAAGAGACCCAGTACTTC.

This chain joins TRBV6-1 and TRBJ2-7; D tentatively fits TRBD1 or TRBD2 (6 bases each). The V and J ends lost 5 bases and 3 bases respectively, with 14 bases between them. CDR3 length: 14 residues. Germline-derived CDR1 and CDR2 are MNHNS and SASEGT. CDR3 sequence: CASSSGGTDYEQYF. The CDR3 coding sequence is TGTGCCAGCAGTTCCGGGGGCACCGACTACGAGCAGTACTTC.

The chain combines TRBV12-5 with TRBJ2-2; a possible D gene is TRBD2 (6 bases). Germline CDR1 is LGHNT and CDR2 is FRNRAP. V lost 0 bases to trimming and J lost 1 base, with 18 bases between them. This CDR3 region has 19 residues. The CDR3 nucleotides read TGTGCTAGTGGTTTGGTATTGGGTCGGGAGTGGATGAACACCGGGGAGCTGTTTTTT. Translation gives CASGLVLGREWMNTGELFF. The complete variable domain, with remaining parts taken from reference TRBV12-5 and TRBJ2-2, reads DARVTQTPRHKVTEMGQEVTMRCQPILGHNTVFWYRQTMMQGLELLAYFRNRAPLDDSGMPKDRFSAEMPDATLATLKIQPSEPRDSAVYFCASGLVLGREWMNTGELFFGEGSRLTVL.

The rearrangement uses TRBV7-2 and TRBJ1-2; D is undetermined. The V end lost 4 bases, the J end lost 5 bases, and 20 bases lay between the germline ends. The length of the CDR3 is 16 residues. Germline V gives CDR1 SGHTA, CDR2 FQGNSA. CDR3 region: CASSSPIVASGYGYTF. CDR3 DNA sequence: TGTGCCAGCAGCTCCCCAATAGTGGCCTCGGGGTATGGCTACACCTTC.

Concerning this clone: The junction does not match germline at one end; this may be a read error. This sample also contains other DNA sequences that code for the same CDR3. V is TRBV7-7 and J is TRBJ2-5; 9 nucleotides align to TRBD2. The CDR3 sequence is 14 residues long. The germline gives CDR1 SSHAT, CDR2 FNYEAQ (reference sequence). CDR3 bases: TGTGCTAGCAGCCCGGGGCTAGCGGGGGAGACCCAGTACTTC. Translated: CASSPGLAGETQYF. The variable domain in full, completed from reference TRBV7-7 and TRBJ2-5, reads GAGVSQSPRYKVTKRGQDVTLRCDPISSHATLYWYQQALGQGPEFLTYFNYEAQPDKSGLPSDRFSAERPEGSISTLTIQRTEQRDSAMYRCASSPGLAGETQYFGPGTRLLVL.

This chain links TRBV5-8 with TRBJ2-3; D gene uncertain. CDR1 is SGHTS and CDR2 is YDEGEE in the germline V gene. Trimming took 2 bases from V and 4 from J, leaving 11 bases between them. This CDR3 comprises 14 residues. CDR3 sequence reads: CASSLGHPSDTQYF. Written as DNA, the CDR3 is TGTGCCAGCAGCTTAGGTCATCCATCAGATACGCAGTATTTT.

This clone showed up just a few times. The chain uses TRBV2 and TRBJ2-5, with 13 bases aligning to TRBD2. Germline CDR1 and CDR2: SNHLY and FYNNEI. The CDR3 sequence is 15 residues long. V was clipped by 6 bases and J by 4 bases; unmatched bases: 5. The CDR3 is CASRLAGGQRETQYF. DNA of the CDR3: TGTGCCAGCAGACTAGCGGGGGGGCAACGAGAGACCCAGTACTTC.